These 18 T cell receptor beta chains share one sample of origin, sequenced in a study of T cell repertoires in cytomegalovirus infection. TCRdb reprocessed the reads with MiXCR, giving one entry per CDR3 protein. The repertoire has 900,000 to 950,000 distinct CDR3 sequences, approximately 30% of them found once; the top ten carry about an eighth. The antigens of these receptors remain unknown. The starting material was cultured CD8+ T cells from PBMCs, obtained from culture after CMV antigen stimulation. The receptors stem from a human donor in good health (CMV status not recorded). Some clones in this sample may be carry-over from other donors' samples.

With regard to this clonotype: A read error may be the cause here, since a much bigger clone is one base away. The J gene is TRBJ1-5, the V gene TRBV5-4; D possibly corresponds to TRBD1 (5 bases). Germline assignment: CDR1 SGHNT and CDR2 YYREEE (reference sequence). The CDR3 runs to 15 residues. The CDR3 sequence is CVSNQLRGAHQPQHF. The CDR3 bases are TGTGTCAGCAACCAGTTGAGGGGCGCCCATCAGCCCCAGCATTTT.

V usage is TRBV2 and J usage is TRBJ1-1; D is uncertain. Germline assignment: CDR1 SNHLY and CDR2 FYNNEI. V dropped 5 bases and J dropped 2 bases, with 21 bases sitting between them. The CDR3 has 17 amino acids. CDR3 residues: CASSLHGQVRSNTEAFF. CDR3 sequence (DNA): TGTGCCAGCAGTCTACATGGGCAGGTTCGATCTAACACTGAAGCTTTCTTT. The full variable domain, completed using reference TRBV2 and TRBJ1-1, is EPEVTQTPSHQVTQMGQEVILRCVPISNHLYFYWYRQILGQKVEFLVSFYNNEISEKSEIFDDQFSVERPDGSNFTLKIRSTKLEDSAMYFCASSLHGQVRSNTEAFFGQGTRLTVV.

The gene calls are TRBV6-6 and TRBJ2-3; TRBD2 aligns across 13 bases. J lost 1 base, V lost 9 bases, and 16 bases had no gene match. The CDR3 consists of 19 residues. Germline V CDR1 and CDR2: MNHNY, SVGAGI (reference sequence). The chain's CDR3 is CASTGVGLAGRPGTDTQYF. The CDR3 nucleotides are TGTGCCAGTACCGGCGTGGGACTAGCGGGGCGGCCGGGCACAGATACGCAGTATTTT.

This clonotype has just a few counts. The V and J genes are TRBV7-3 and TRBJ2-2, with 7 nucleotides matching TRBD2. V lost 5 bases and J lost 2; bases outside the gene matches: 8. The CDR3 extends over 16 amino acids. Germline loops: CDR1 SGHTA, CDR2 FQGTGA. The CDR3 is CASSPLERGNTGELFF. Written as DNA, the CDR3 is TGTGCCAGCAGCCCCCTGGAGCGGGGTAACACCGGGGAGCTGTTTTTT.

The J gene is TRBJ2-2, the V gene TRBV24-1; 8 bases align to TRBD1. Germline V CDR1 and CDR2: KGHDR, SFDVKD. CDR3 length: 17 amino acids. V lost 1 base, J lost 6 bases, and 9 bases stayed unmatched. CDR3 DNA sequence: TGTGCCACCAGTGATTTTATCGGGACAGGTTTGTCCGGGGAGCTGTTTTTT. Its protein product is CATSDFIGTGLSGELFF.

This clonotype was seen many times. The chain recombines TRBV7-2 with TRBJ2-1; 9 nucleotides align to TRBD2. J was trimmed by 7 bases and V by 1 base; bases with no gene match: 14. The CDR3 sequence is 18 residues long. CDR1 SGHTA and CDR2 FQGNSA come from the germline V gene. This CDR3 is CASSLVLLKRGEENEQFF. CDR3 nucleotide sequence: TGTGCCAGCAGCTTAGTTCTTCTGAAGCGGGGGGAAGAAAATGAGCAGTTCTTC.

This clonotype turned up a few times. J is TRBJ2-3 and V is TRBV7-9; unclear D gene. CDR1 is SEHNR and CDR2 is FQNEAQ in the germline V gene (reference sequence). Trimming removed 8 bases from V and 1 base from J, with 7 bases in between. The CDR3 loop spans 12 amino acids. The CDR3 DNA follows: TGTGCCAGCGTTGAAGGCACAGATACGCAGTATTTT. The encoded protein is CASVEGTDTQYF. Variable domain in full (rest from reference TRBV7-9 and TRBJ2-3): DTGVSQNPRHKITKRGQNVTFRCDPISEHNRLYWYRQTLGQGPEFLTYFQNEAQLEKSRLLSDRFSAERPKGSFSTLEIQRTEQGDSAMYLCASVEGTDTQYFGPGTRLTVL.

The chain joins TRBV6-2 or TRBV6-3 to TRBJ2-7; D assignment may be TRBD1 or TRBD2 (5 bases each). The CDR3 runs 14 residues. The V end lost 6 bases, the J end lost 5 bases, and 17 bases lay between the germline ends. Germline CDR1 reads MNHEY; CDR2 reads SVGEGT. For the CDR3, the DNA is TGTGCCAGCAGCCCCTTGAGGGGATGGGACGAGCAGTACGTC. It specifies CASSPLRGWDEQYV.

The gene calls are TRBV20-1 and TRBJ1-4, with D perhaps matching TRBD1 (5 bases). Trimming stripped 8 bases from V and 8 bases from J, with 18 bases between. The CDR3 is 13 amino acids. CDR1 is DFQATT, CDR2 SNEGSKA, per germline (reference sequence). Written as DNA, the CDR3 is TGCAGTTTGCCGGGGCAAAGGAACGAAAAACTGTTTTTT. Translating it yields CSLPGQRNEKLFF.

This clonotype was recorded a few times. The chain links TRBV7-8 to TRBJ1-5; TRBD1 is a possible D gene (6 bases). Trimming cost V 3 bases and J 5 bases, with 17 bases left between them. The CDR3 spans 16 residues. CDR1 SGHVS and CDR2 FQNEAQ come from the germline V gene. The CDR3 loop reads CASSFRGSPGDQPQHF. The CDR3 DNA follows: TGTGCCAGCAGCTTCCGGGGTTCACCAGGGGATCAGCCCCAGCATTTT.

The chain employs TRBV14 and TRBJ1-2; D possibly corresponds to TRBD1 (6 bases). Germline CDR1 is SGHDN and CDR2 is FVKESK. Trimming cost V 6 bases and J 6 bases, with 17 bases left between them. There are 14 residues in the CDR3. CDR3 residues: CASSPETGWDGYTF. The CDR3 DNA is TGTGCCAGCAGTCCGGAAACAGGGTGGGATGGCTACACCTTC.

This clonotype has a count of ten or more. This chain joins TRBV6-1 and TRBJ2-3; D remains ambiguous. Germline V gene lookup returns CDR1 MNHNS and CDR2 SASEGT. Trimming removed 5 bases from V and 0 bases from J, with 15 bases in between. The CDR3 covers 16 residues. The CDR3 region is CASSPSTSASTDTQYF. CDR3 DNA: TGTGCCAGCAGTCCCTCGACCTCCGCTAGCACAGATACGCAGTATTTT.

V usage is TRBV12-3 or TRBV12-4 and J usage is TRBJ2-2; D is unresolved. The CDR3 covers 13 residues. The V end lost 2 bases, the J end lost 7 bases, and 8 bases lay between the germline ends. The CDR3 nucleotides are TGTGCCAGCAGTTTATATGCGGTCGGGGAGCTGTTTTTT. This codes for CASSLYAVGELFF.

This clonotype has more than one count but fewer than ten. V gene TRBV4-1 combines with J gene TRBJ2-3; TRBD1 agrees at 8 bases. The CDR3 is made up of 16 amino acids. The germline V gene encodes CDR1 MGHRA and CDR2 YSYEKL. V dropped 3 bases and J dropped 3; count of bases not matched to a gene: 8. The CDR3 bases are TGCGCCAGCAGCCACCCGACTACAGGGGGAACAGATACGCAGTATTTT. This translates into CASSHPTTGGTDTQYF.

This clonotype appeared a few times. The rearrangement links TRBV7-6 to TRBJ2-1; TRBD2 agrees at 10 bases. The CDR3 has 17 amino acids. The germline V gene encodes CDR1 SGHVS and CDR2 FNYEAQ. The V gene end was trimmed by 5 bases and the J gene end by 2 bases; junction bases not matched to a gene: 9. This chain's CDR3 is CASSLIEAGGPYNEQFF. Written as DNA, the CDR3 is TGTGCCAGCAGCCTCATCGAAGCGGGGGGGCCCTACAATGAGCAGTTCTTC.

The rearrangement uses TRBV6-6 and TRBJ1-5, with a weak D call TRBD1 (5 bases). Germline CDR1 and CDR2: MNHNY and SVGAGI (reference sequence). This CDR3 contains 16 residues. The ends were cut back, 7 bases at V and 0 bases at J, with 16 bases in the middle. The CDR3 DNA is TGTGCCAGCACCTACGGTTGGGGGAATAGCAATCAGCCCCAGCATTTT. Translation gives CASTYGWGNSNQPQHF.

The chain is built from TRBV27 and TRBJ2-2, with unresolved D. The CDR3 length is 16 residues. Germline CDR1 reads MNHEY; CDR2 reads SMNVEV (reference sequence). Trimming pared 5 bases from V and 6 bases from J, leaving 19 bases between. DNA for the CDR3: TGTGCCAGCAGTCTAACGCCGGGCCCCGGGCCCGGGGAGCTGTTTTTT. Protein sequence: CASSLTPGPGPGELFF.

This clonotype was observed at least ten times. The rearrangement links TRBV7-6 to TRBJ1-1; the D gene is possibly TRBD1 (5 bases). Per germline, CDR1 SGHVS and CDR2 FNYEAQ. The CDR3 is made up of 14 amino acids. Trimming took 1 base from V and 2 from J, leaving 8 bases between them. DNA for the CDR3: TGTGCCAGCAGCTTAGAAACAGGCAACACTGAAGCTTTCTTT. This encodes CASSLETGNTEAFF.